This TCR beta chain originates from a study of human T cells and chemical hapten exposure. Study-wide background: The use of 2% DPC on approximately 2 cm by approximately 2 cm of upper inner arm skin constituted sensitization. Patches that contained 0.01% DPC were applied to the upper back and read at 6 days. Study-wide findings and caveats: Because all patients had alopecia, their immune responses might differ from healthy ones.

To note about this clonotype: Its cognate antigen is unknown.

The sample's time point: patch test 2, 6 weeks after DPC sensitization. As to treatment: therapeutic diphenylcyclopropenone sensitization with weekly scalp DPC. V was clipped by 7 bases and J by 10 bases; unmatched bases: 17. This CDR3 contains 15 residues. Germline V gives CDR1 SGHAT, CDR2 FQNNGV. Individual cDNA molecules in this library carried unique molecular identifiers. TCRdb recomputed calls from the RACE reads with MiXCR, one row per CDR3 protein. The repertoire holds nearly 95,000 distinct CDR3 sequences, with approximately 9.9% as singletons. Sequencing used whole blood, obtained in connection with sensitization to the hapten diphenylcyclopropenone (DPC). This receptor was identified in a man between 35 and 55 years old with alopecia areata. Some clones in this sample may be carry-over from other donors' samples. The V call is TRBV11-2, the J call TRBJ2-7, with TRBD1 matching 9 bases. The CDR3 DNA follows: TGTGCCAGCACCCCCGAGGGGACAGGGACCTATGAACAGTACTTC. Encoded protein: CASTPEGTGTYEQYF. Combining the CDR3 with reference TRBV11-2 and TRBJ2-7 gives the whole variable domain EAGVAQSPRYKIIEKRQSVAFWCNPISGHATLYWYQQILGQGPKLLIQFQNNGVVDDSQLPKDRFSAERLKGVDSTLKIQPAKLEDSAVYLCASTPEGTGTYEQYFGPGTRLTVT.